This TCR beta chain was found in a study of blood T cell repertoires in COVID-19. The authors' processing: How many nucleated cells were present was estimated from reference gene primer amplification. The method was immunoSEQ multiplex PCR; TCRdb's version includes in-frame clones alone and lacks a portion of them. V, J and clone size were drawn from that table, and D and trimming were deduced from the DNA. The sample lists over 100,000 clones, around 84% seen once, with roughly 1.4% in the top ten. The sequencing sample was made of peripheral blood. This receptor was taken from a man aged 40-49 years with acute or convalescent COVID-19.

In nucleotides, the CDR3 is TGTGCCAGCAGTATCGGACTAGCGTTAACTAGCACAGATACGCAGTATTTT. This codes for CASSIGLALTSTDTQYF. The J gene is TRBJ2-3, the V gene TRBV2; 9 bases match TRBD2. Germline values: CDR1 SNHLY, CDR2 FYNNEI. The CDR3 totals 17 residues. The V and J ends lost 5 bases and 0 bases, in that order; junction bases with no gene match: 9.